Following are 26 T cell receptor beta chains from one sample sequenced in a study of T cells in localized non-small cell lung cancer. Generated by immunoSEQ multiplex PCR, the TCRdb table keeps only in-frame clones and is missing some. The table includes tens of thousands of clones, approximately 84% detected once. The starting material was peripheral blood mononuclear cells, obtained before any cancer treatment. Every receptor here comes from a man aged 40 to 75 with stage III lung adenocarcinoma.

This clone was counted once. The rearrangement uses TRBV10-3 and TRBJ1-2; 12 bases are shared with TRBD1. This CDR3 is 16 amino acids long. CDR1 and CDR2 (germline): ENHRY, SYGVKD. V trimming: 5 bases; J trimming: 7 bases; junction bases outside the gene matches: 11. The CDR3 nucleotides read TGTGCCATCAGTCCGGGCGTGGGACAGGGGGCTGTTGGCTACACCTTC. Translated: CAISPGVGQGAVGYTF.

The sample holds one count of this clone. The chain combines TRBV27 with TRBJ2-5; D remains ambiguous. CDR3 length: 14 residues. Germline CDR1 MNHEY, CDR2 SMNVEV (reference sequence). The V end was cut by 4 bases, the J end by 2 bases, with 11 bases between. The CDR3 coding sequence is TGTGCCAGCAGTTCCCCAGGATCGCAAGAGACCCAGTACTTC. Translation gives CASSSPGSQETQYF.

The chain joins TRBV4-1 to TRBJ2-5, with D unresolved. The germline V gene encodes CDR1 MGHRA and CDR2 YSYEKL. Deletions cut 1 base from V and 4 bases from J, with 10 bases between. The CDR3 contains 14 residues. The CDR3 loop reads CASSQVTGGETQYF. CDR3 in DNA: TGCGCCAGCAGCCAAGTCACGGGCGGAGAGACCCAGTACTTC.

V usage is TRBV28 and J usage is TRBJ1-1; the D is unclear. V lost 2 bases and J 1 base, leaving 8 bases between the germline ends. In germline, CDR1 is MDHEN, CDR2 SYDVKM. This CDR3 contains 14 residues. CDR3 loop: CASSLPHTNTEAFF. CDR3 sequence (DNA): TGTGCCAGCAGTTTACCTCATACGAACACTGAAGCTTTCTTT.

Turning to this clone: Other DNA variants within this sample encode the same CDR3. This rearrangement joins TRBV6-4 to TRBJ1-2; D is possibly TRBD1 (5 bases). The V gene's germline CDR1 is MRHNA and CDR2 SNTAGT. The CDR3 covers 12 residues. Trimming left V 2 bases short and J 4 bases short, with 5 bases between. The CDR3 nucleotides read TGTGCCAGCAGTGACAGGGGCTATGGCTACACCTTC. It specifies CASSDRGYGYTF.

The chain carries TRBV7-6 and TRBJ2-2; 9 positions agree with TRBD2. Germline V gene lookup returns CDR1 SGHVS and CDR2 FNYEAQ. The CDR3 spans 15 residues. V lost 1 base, J lost 5 bases, and 2 bases stayed unmatched. The CDR3 DNA reads TGTGCCAGCAGCTTAGATGCGGGGGGGACCGGGGAGCTGTTTTTT. This encodes CASSLDAGGTGELFF.

The rearrangement joins TRBV5-1 to TRBJ1-2; D unresolved. The germline V gene encodes CDR1 SGHRS and CDR2 YFSETQ. The V end lost 0 bases, the J end lost 3 bases, and 12 bases lay between the germline ends. The CDR3 is made up of 15 amino acids. The CDR3 DNA follows: TGCGCCAGCAGCTTGGAAACCAGAAATCACTATGGCTACACCTTC. Its translation is CASSLETRNHYGYTF.

The rearrangement joins TRBV11-2 to TRBJ2-3; D perhaps matches TRBD1 (6 bases). The CDR3 is made up of 14 amino acids. Germline CDR1 SGHAT, CDR2 FQNNGV. Trimming took off 0 bases at V and 10 bases at J, with 14 bases between the two ends. The CDR3 DNA reads TGTGCCAGCAGCTTAGAGGCCTTTGGGGGCTCGCAGTATTTT. This encodes CASSLEAFGGSQYF.

The rearrangement uses TRBV2 and TRBJ1-5; D uncertain. This CDR3 is built from 12 residues. Trimming removed 0 bases from V and 4 bases from J, with 1 base in between. Germline assignment: CDR1 SNHLY and CDR2 FYNNEI. CDR3 bases: TGTGCCAGCAGTGAAGCAAATCAGCCCCAGCATTTT. Protein: CASSEANQPQHF.

With regard to this clone: The same CDR3 arises from other DNA sequences in this sample as well. The rearrangement uses TRBV6-5 and TRBJ1-5; TRBD1 is a possible D gene (5 bases). In germline, CDR1 is MNHEY, CDR2 SVGAGI. This CDR3 is built from 14 residues. V was trimmed by 6 bases and J by 6 bases, leaving 15 bases between them. CDR3 residues: CASSPMGGVQPQHF. In nucleotides, the CDR3 is TGTGCCAGCAGCCCCATGGGGGGGGTTCAGCCCCAGCATTTT.

J is TRBJ1-6 and V is TRBV5-1; 9 positions agree with TRBD1. Germline assignment: CDR1 SGHRS and CDR2 YFSETQ. The CDR3 loop spans 15 amino acids. V shed 0 bases, J shed 9 bases, and the junction held 4 bases outside the gene matches. This CDR3 reads CASSLDPTGGSPLHF. Written as DNA, the CDR3 is TGCGCCAGCAGCTTGGACCCGACAGGGGGTTCACCCCTCCACTTT.

V usage is TRBV6-6 and J usage is TRBJ2-1; 7 bases fit TRBD2. The ends lost 7 bases at V and 0 bases at J; junction bases unmatched: 3. Germline-derived CDR1 and CDR2 are MNHNY and SVGAGI (reference sequence). CDR3 length equals 14 residues. The CDR3 nucleotides are TGTGCCAGCAAGCGGGATTACTCCTACAATGAGCAGTTCTTC. Amino acid sequence: CASKRDYSYNEQFF.

This chain uses TRBV6-4 with TRBJ2-7; 8 nucleotides align to TRBD2. The V segment lost 6 bases and the J segment 3 bases; nucleotides outside the gene matches: 7. The germline gives CDR1 MRHNA, CDR2 SNTAGT. The CDR3 is made up of 14 amino acids. CDR3 amino acids: CASRLAGPNYEQYF. DNA for the CDR3: TGTGCCAGCAGATTAGCGGGACCTAACTACGAGCAGTACTTC.

The chain has TRBV23-1 and TRBJ2-7; D unresolved. Being an ORF, TRBV23-1 has a function that is uncertain. The CDR3 consists of 11 residues. V was cut by 4 bases and J by 4 bases, with 5 bases left in between. The CDR3 loop reads CASSPAYEQYV. In DNA, the CDR3 is TGCGCCAGCAGTCCTGCTTACGAGCAGTACGTC.

The chain uses TRBV10-1 and TRBJ2-6; a weak D match, TRBD2 (5 bases). Per germline, CDR1 WNHNN and CDR2 SYGVQD (reference sequence). The CDR3 runs to 17 residues. Trimming removed 3 bases from V and 0 bases from J, with 12 bases in between. The CDR3 coding sequence is TGCGCCAGCAGTGAAGGGATAGGGAGCTCTGGGGCCAACGTCCTGACTTTC. Encoded protein: CASSEGIGSSGANVLTF.

The chain joins TRBV11-2 to TRBJ1-1; tentative D call: TRBD1 (5 bases). V was trimmed by 7 bases and J by 7 bases, leaving 19 bases between them. CDR3 length: 14 amino acids. Per germline, CDR1 SGHAT and CDR2 FQNNGV. The CDR3 DNA is TGTGCCAGCACCAGTAGGTCGGGGCGCCATGAAGCTTTCTTT. Amino acid sequence: CASTSRSGRHEAFF.

The V gene is TRBV6-6, the J gene TRBJ1-2; D is perhaps TRBD1 (6 bases). Germline values: CDR1 MNHNY, CDR2 SVGAGI (reference sequence). The CDR3 spans 13 residues. V was clipped by 7 bases and J by 4 bases, with 13 bases between them. The CDR3 reads CASTSGETYGYTF. The CDR3 region has the DNA TGTGCCAGCACTTCAGGGGAAACCTATGGCTACACCTTC.

The chain employs TRBV7-3 and TRBJ2-2; 8 positions agree with TRBD2. Germline trimming cut 5 bases from V and 1 base from J; bases unmatched to any gene: 6. The CDR3 runs 16 residues. In germline, CDR1 is SGHTA, CDR2 FQGTGA. In DNA, the CDR3 is TGTGCCAGCAGCCCCTCGGGAGGGGTGAACACCGGGGAGCTGTTTTTT. It is translated as CASSPSGGVNTGELFF.

This clone was counted once. This chain links TRBV5-4 with TRBJ2-1; D gene unclear. The CDR3 length is 13 residues. The ends were cut back, 4 bases at V and 6 bases at J, with 11 bases in the middle. Germline CDR1 is SGHNT and CDR2 is YYREEE (reference sequence). CDR3 sequence reads: CASSKGAINEQFF. DNA for the CDR3: TGTGCCAGCAGCAAAGGAGCTATCAATGAGCAGTTCTTC.

This sequence joins TRBV5-1 and TRBJ2-3; the match to TRBD2 covers 8 bases. Germline assignment: CDR1 SGHRS and CDR2 YFSETQ. This CDR3 region has 15 residues. J gave up 2 bases and V 5 bases, and 7 bases lay outside the gene matches. The CDR3 protein is CASSFSGTSTDTQYF. CDR3 in DNA: TGCGCCAGCAGTTTTAGCGGGACCTCCACAGATACGCAGTATTTT.

The gene calls are TRBV7-8 and TRBJ2-7, with 8 bases fitting TRBD1. With V trimmed by 7 bases and J by 3 bases, 2 bases remained unmatched. Germline V gene data show CDR1 as SGHVS and CDR2 as FQNEAQ. This CDR3 is 12 amino acids long. The CDR3 region has the DNA TGTGCCAGCAACGGACAGGGCTACGAGCAGTACTTC. Its protein product is CASNGQGYEQYF.

The chain joins TRBV7-9 to TRBJ2-1; 9 bases map to TRBD2. CDR3 length: 16 residues. Germline trimming cut 5 bases from V and 5 bases from J; bases unmatched to any gene: 10. Germline V CDR1 and CDR2: SEHNR, FQNEAQ (reference sequence). This chain's CDR3 is CASSESIAGEDNEQFF. CDR3 sequence (DNA): TGTGCCAGCAGCGAATCCATAGCGGGAGAGGACAATGAGCAGTTCTTC.

The chain links TRBV27 to TRBJ1-5; the D is unclear. CDR1 is MNHEY, CDR2 SMNVEV, per germline (reference sequence). The CDR3 consists of 12 residues. Trimming stripped 5 bases from V and 3 bases from J, with 5 bases between. The CDR3 loop is CASSRTNQPQHF. The DNA for the CDR3 is TGTGCCAGCAGTCGAACCAATCAGCCCCAGCATTTT.

This chain connects TRBV28 to TRBJ2-7, with TRBD2 identical over 11 bases. The CDR3 extends over 14 amino acids. V was clipped by 3 bases and J by 5 bases; unmatched bases: 3. From germline, CDR1 is MDHEN and CDR2 SYDVKM. The CDR3 loop reads CASSFTSGSNEQYF. The CDR3 region has the DNA TGTGCCAGCAGTTTCACTAGCGGGAGTAACGAGCAGTACTTC.

The chain links TRBV7-9 to TRBJ1-4; D perhaps matches TRBD1 (5 bases). Germline V gene sequence: CDR1 SEHNR, CDR2 FQNEAQ (reference sequence). CDR3 size: 15 residues. V lost 3 bases, J lost 5 bases, and 13 bases lay in between. DNA for the CDR3: TGTGCCAGCAGCTTCGCGTGGGGGGGAAATGAAAAACTGTTTTTT. Residues: CASSFAWGGNEKLFF.

The gene calls are TRBV10-3 and TRBJ2-3; no reliable D call. V lost 8 bases, J lost 6 bases, and 18 bases lay in between. Germline V gene data show CDR1 as ENHRY and CDR2 as SYGVKD. The CDR3 has 14 residues. The chain's CDR3 is CAIGSSDSPDTQYF. The CDR3 nucleotides are TGTGCCATCGGCAGCTCCGACTCACCGGATACGCAGTATTTT.